The 27 T cell receptor beta chains reported below all come from one sample, sequenced in a study of CD8+CD57+ T cells in acquired aplastic anemia. CD8+CD57+ cell expansion had been shown by flow cytometry in patients chosen for sequencing. TCR beta VDJ and CDR3 profiling used genomic DNA as template. Each CDR3 protein gets one entry after TCRdb re-called the reads with MiXCR. The data contain 200,000 to 250,000 distinct CDR3 sequences, approximately 65% of them singletons. Material for sequencing was sorted CD4+, CD8+, or CD8+CD57+ T cells (not recorded which) from PBMCs. These receptors all stem from a human donor with aplastic anemia.

The genes are TRBV20-1 and TRBJ2-5; 12 bases align to TRBD2. The CDR3 totals 15 residues. From germline, CDR1 is DFQATT and CDR2 SNEGSKA (reference sequence). V was pared by 0 bases and J by 7 bases, with 6 bases of the junction left unmatched. CDR3 sequence reads: CSARDLAGGIGTQYF. CDR3 DNA sequence: TGCAGTGCTAGAGATCTAGCGGGGGGGATTGGGACCCAGTACTTC.

Details on this clonotype: At one end the junction does not follow the germline gene, possibly because of a read error. The CDR3 region has the DNA TGTGCCAGTAGTATTGGCGCCCTGGGACAGAGGGACCAAGATACCCAGTACTTC. Amino acids: CASSIGALGQRDQDTQYF. The chain is built from TRBV19 and TRBJ2-5; 7 bases agree with TRBD1. Germline CDR1 and CDR2: LNHDA and SQIVND (reference sequence). This CDR3 contains 18 residues.

This clonotype turned up a few times. This sequence joins TRBV7-2 and TRBJ2-5; 8 nucleotides match TRBD2. The CDR3 consists of 13 residues. Germline V gene lookup returns CDR1 SGHTA and CDR2 FQGNSA. Trimming took 2 bases from V and 5 from J; bases not matched to a gene: 1. The CDR3 reads CASSLRLAETQYF. CDR3 bases: TGTGCCAGCAGCTTAAGACTAGCGGAGACCCAGTACTTC.

This clonotype was found a few times. This sequence joins TRBV24-1 and TRBJ1-2; 9 positions match TRBD1. Germline CDR1 KGHDR, CDR2 SFDVKD. This CDR3 is built from 13 residues. The J segment lost 7 bases and the V segment lost 7 bases, leaving 6 bases of the junction unmatched. Written as DNA, the CDR3 is TGTGCCACCAGGGACAGGGGCATAGTTGGCTACACCTTC. Protein product: CATRDRGIVGYTF.

In its sample, this clonotype was seen a few times. CDR3 coding DNA: TGTGCCAGCAGTTCCGTCGCCAGAGGCTACGAGCAGTACTTC. Translation: CASSSVARGYEQYF. The gene calls are TRBV6-5 and TRBJ2-7, with D uncertain. Germline CDR1 MNHEY, CDR2 SVGAGI. V lost 4 bases, J lost 3 bases, and 13 bases lay in between. CDR3 length equals 14 residues.

The chain joins TRBV20-1 to TRBJ2-7, with D perhaps assigned TRBD1 or TRBD2 (6 bases each). The DNA matches TRBJ2-1 better at its end, which makes the J call doubtful. This CDR3 contains 14 residues. The germline gives CDR1 DFQATT, CDR2 SNEGSKA (reference sequence). CDR3 sequence reads: CSARRGEYRHEQFF. The DNA for the CDR3 is TGCAGTGCTAGAAGGGGGGAGTACCGACATGAGCAGTTCTTC.

The chain recombines TRBV7-8 with TRBJ1-2; D ambiguous. CDR3 size: 12 residues. The V gene lost 0 bases and the J gene lost 10 bases, with 9 bases spanning the gap. From germline, CDR1 is SGHVS and CDR2 FQNEAQ. The CDR3 sequence is CASSLARQTYTF. CDR3 in DNA: TGTGCCAGCAGCTTAGCGCGGCAGACCTACACCTTC. The whole variable domain, remainder taken from reference TRBV7-8 and TRBJ1-2, is GAGVSQSPRYKVAKRGQDVALRCDPISGHVSLFWYQQALGQGPEFLTYFQNEAQLDKSGLPSDRFFAERPEGSVSTLKIQRTQQEDSAVYLCASSLARQTYTFGSGTRLTVV.

With regard to this clonotype: At one boundary the junction diverges from the germline segment, which might be a read error. V usage is TRBV20-1 and J usage is TRBJ2-7; 13 bases are shared with TRBD2. The CDR3 sequence is 19 residues long. Germline V gene lookup returns CDR1 DFQATT and CDR2 SNEGSKA (reference sequence). CDR3 loop: CSARDEGLAGWESDYEQYF. In DNA form, the CDR3 reads TGCAGTGCCAGAGATGAGGGACTAGCGGGGTGGGAAAGTGACTACGAGCAGTACTTC.

This chain connects TRBV7-2 to TRBJ2-7; D call uncertain. Germline values: CDR1 SGHTA, CDR2 FQGNSA. The CDR3 totals 14 residues. The ends were cut back, 1 base at V and 0 bases at J, with 7 bases in the middle. The CDR3 reads CASSLGVASYEQYF. In DNA, the CDR3 is TGTGCCAGCAGCTTAGGAGTGGCCTCCTACGAGCAGTACTTC.

V usage is TRBV10-3 and J usage is TRBJ2-1, with a possible D match to TRBD2 (5 bases). Deletions cut 0 bases from V and 3 bases from J, with 9 bases between. CDR1 ENHRY and CDR2 SYGVKD come from the germline V gene. The CDR3 consists of 15 residues. CDR3 coding DNA: TGTGCCATCAGTGAGTCGATCGGGGTCTACAATGAGCAGTTCTTC. It encodes CAISESIGVYNEQFF.

About this clonotype itself: The germline gene is not matched at one end of the junction; a read error may be the cause. The chain uses TRBV12-3 or TRBV12-4 and TRBJ2-7; D might be TRBD1 (7 bases). CDR3 length: 11 residues. This chain's CDR3 is CASSQTGTQTF. The CDR3 nucleotides are TGTGCCAGCAGTCAGACAGGGACTCAAACCTTC.

This clonotype was observed many times. This rearrangement joins TRBV28 to TRBJ2-7; 7 nucleotides line up with TRBD1. The CDR3 runs to 13 residues. The germline gives CDR1 MDHEN, CDR2 SYDVKM. Germline trimming cut 5 bases from V and 4 bases from J; bases unmatched to any gene: 5. In nucleotides, the CDR3 is TGTGCCAGCAGTCAGCCGGGACAGTACGAGCAGTACTTC. It specifies CASSQPGQYEQYF. Combining the CDR3 with reference TRBV28 and TRBJ2-7 gives the whole variable domain DVKVTQSSRYLVKRTGEKVFLECVQDMDHENMFWYRQDPGLGLRLIYFSYDVKMKEKGDIPEGYSVSREKKERFSLILESASTNQTSMYLCASSQPGQYEQYFGPGTRLTVT.

The V call is TRBV19, the J call TRBJ2-1, with 11 bases identical to TRBD2. In germline, CDR1 is LNHDA, CDR2 SQIVND (reference sequence). The CDR3 extends over 16 amino acids. V lost 3 bases and J lost 0; bases outside the gene matches: 1. The CDR3 DNA reads as TGTGCCAGTAGTATTAGCGGGGGGGTCTCCTACAATGAGCAGTTCTTC. Its translation: CASSISGGVSYNEQFF.

This clonotype was observed at least ten times. J is TRBJ2-6 and V is TRBV6-1; either TRBD1 or TRBD2 may supply D (5 bases each). This CDR3 contains 14 residues. Germline V CDR1 and CDR2: MNHNS, SASEGT. V lost 8 bases and J 1 base, leaving 9 bases between the germline ends. The DNA of the CDR3 is TGTGCCAGCGGAGAGGGGTCTGGGGCCAACGTCCTGACTTTC. Its translation is CASGEGSGANVLTF.

The rearrangement joins TRBV14 to TRBJ2-7; D unresolved. The germline gives CDR1 SGHDN, CDR2 FVKESK. The CDR3 length is 17 residues. V dropped 4 bases and J dropped 2 bases, with 21 bases sitting between them. The CDR3 spells CASSPMLSLEPAYEQYF. In nucleotides, the CDR3 is TGTGCCAGCAGCCCCATGCTTTCCCTAGAGCCCGCCTACGAGCAGTACTTC.

In this sample, this clonotype turned up once. J is TRBJ1-1 and V is TRBV20-1; D call uncertain. Germline values: CDR1 DFQATT, CDR2 SNEGSKA (reference sequence). The CDR3 loop spans 12 amino acids. Trimming left V 3 bases short and J 4 bases short, with 9 bases between. This chain's CDR3 is CSARQGFTEAFF. CDR3 nucleotides: TGCAGTGCTAGGCAAGGGTTCACTGAAGCTTTCTTT.

The chain has TRBV2 and TRBJ1-3; D gene uncertain. Germline lookup yields CDR1 SNHLY and CDR2 FYNNEI. Trimming removed 6 bases at V and 2 bases at J, with 11 bases between. This CDR3 comprises 14 residues. The DNA of the CDR3 is TGTGCCAGCAGAGAGGACCTACCTGGAAACACCATATATTTT. This gives the protein CASREDLPGNTIYF.

This chain uses TRBV4-1 with TRBJ2-7; 7 positions match TRBD1. With V trimmed by 0 bases and J by 6 bases, 11 bases remained unmatched. The CDR3 is made up of 16 amino acids. CDR1 is MGHRA and CDR2 is YSYEKL in the germline V gene. CDR3 amino acids: CASSQDTRQGDFEQYF. The CDR3 coding sequence is TGCGCCAGCAGCCAAGATACGCGTCAGGGGGATTTCGAGCAGTACTTC.

V usage is TRBV5-1 and J usage is TRBJ1-1; perhaps TRBD1 as D (5 bases). The V end lost 0 bases, the J end lost 5 bases, and 17 bases lay between the germline ends. Germline V gene sequence: CDR1 SGHRS, CDR2 YFSETQ. The CDR3 loop spans 16 amino acids. The CDR3 DNA reads TGCGCCAGCAGCTTGGAGGTGAGCGGGGGGGTTACTGAAGCTTTCTTT. It codes for CASSLEVSGGVTEAFF.

Note on this clonotype: One end of the junction is discordant with germline, which a read error may explain. The chain links TRBV7-2 to TRBJ1-6; 8 positions agree with TRBD1. This CDR3 is built from 16 residues. CDR1 is SGHTA, CDR2 FQGNSA, per germline. CDR3 nucleotide sequence: TGTGCCAGCAGCCAAGGAACAGGGGGATATAGTTCACCCCTCCACTTT. Its protein product is CASSQGTGGYSSPLHF.

The chain is built from TRBV7-9 and TRBJ2-7; the match to TRBD1 covers 7 bases. This CDR3 is built from 16 residues. The V gene's germline CDR1 is SEHNR and CDR2 FQNEAQ (reference sequence). The junction had 7 bases not matched to a gene; V was cut back by 1 base and J by 1 base. The CDR3 bases are TGTGCCAGCAGCTTAGTATACAGGGGCGCATCCTACGAGCAGTACTTC. Amino acid sequence: CASSLVYRGASYEQYF.

The rearrangement joins TRBV14 to TRBJ1-2, with 8 nucleotides matching TRBD1. V dropped 4 bases and J dropped 4; count of bases not matched to a gene: 2. In germline, CDR1 is SGHDN, CDR2 FVKESK. The CDR3 runs to 13 residues. The CDR3 nucleotides read TGTGCCAGCAGCCCGGACAGGGCCTATGGCTACACCTTC. It codes for CASSPDRAYGYTF.

V usage is TRBV9 and J usage is TRBJ2-3, with 9 bases identical to TRBD2. The germline V gene encodes CDR1 SGDLS and CDR2 YYNGEE. After removal of 1 base from V and 5 bases from J, the junction contained 14 bases not matched to a gene. The CDR3 is made up of 18 amino acids. This CDR3 reads CASSVSVVGAGGRDTQYF. The CDR3 DNA is TGTGCCAGCAGCGTATCGGTCGTTGGGGCGGGGGGGCGAGATACGCAGTATTTT.

This clonotype was seen just once. The V gene is TRBV7-8, the J gene TRBJ2-7; a weak D match, TRBD2 (5 bases). The ends were cut back, 4 bases at V and 4 bases at J, with 11 bases in the middle. This CDR3 region has 13 residues. The V gene's germline CDR1 is SGHVS and CDR2 FQNEAQ. The CDR3: CASSSHTGYEQYF. The CDR3 coding sequence is TGTGCCAGCAGCTCCCATACGGGGTACGAGCAGTACTTC.

The chain carries TRBV27 and TRBJ2-3, with unresolved D. Trimming removed 0 bases at V and 2 bases at J, with 9 bases between. The CDR3 sequence is 15 residues long. Germline CDR1 reads MNHEY; CDR2 reads SMNVEV (reference sequence). This CDR3 reads CASSLSAAPTDTQYF. DNA of the CDR3: TGTGCCAGCAGTTTATCGGCGGCCCCCACAGATACGCAGTATTTT.

V is TRBV10-1 and J is TRBJ1-5, with no clear D. With 4 bases removed from V and 4 bases from J, the gap between germline ends came to 8 bases. The CDR3 is made up of 13 amino acids. Germline values: CDR1 WNHNN, CDR2 SYGVQD (reference sequence). This chain's CDR3 is CASSVRENQPQHF. Written as DNA, the CDR3 is TGCGCCAGCAGTGTTCGGGAGAATCAGCCCCAGCATTTT.

The V gene is TRBV9, the J gene TRBJ2-7; D is ambiguous. Germline CDR1 SGDLS, CDR2 YYNGEE. The CDR3 is 14 residues long. V lost 0 bases and J lost 4, with 11 bases in between. The DNA of the CDR3 is TGTGCCAGCAGCGTAGATTTGGGCACTTACGAGCAGTACTTC. Protein sequence: CASSVDLGTYEQYF.